Below, 30 T cell receptor beta chains from the same sample are listed, as sequenced in a study of metastatic and nonmetastatic thyroid tumors. TCRdb used MiXCR to call clones anew from the PCR reads. The table lists 20,000 to 25,000 clones, about 25% of them singletons. All patients were untreated before thyroid surgery. The sequenced material came from tumor tissue. The receptors originated from a female donor with papillary thyroid cancer or a benign thyroid nodule (not recorded which). Some clones in this sample may be carry-over from other donors' samples.

This chain uses TRBV4-2 with TRBJ1-1, with D perhaps TRBD1 (5 bases). The CDR3 sequence is 14 residues long. The germline V gene encodes CDR1 LGHNA and CDR2 YNFKEQ. V shed 6 bases and J shed 12 bases, with 23 bases lying between them. The CDR3, as DNA: TGTGCCAGCAGGAGCGGGCAGGGAGTTGCTCAATCTTTCTTT. Its translation is CASRSGQGVAQSFF.

This clone was picked up many times. The CDR3, as DNA: TGCAGTGCCTTAACAGCGGGGGGGCCGAACAATGAGCAGTTCTTC. It encodes CSALTAGGPNNEQFF. The chain combines TRBV20-1 with TRBJ2-1, with 10 bases aligning to TRBD2. Germline CDR1 is DFQATT and CDR2 is SNEGSKA (reference sequence). V lost 6 bases, J lost 5 bases, and 10 bases stayed unmatched. The CDR3 spans 15 residues.

This clone came up many times. V is TRBV6-1 and J is TRBJ2-3, with TRBD1 identical over 7 bases. CDR1 and CDR2 (germline): MNHNS, SASEGT. The V gene end was trimmed by 3 bases and the J gene end by 7 bases; junction bases not matched to a gene: 4. The CDR3 length is 13 residues. CDR3 bases: TGTGCCAGCAGTGATTTTAGGGGGCATACGCAGTATTTT. It specifies CASSDFRGHTQYF.

This clone appeared many times. This sample also contains other DNA sequences that code for the same CDR3. The chain links TRBV18 to TRBJ2-1; 9 bases align to TRBD2. Germline values: CDR1 KGHSH, CDR2 LQKENI. J was trimmed by 7 bases and V by 4 bases; bases with no gene match: 11. CDR3 length equals 16 residues. The CDR3 spells CASSLSGGADRNEQFF. CDR3 DNA sequence: TGTGCCAGCTCACTTAGCGGGGGCGCTGATCGGAATGAGCAGTTCTTC.

The sample holds many counts of this clone. The chain is built from TRBV7-2 and TRBJ2-3; D gene ambiguous. Trimming pared 5 bases from V and 1 base from J, leaving 16 bases between. In germline, CDR1 is SGHTA, CDR2 FQGNSA. The CDR3 is 16 residues long. The CDR3 nucleotides read TGTGCCAGCAGCCCAGAGGTTGTTTGGGGCACAGATACGCAGTATTTT. It yields the protein CASSPEVVWGTDTQYF.

V is TRBV7-9 and J is TRBJ2-7; TRBD2 matches at 12 bases. In germline, CDR1 is SEHNR, CDR2 FQNEAQ (reference sequence). The V gene end was trimmed by 8 bases and the J gene end by 5 bases; junction bases not matched to a gene: 7. There are 14 residues in the CDR3. The CDR3 here is CASDILAGGDEQYF. For the CDR3, the DNA is TGTGCCAGCGACATACTAGCGGGGGGAGACGAGCAGTACTTC.

This clone was observed at least ten times. J is TRBJ2-3 and V is TRBV18; 7 bases line up with TRBD1. Germline-derived CDR1 and CDR2 are KGHSH and LQKENI. V shed 3 bases and J 3 bases; nucleotides not matched to a gene: 12. The CDR3 is 17 residues long. This chain's CDR3 is CASSPGYGTAKTDTQYF. As DNA, the CDR3 is TGTGCCAGCTCACCCGGATATGGGACAGCAAAGACAGATACGCAGTATTTT.

In its sample, this clone was seen many times. The V and J genes are TRBV5-1 and TRBJ2-3, with no clear D. The CDR3 consists of 14 residues. CDR1 and CDR2 (germline): SGHRS, YFSETQ. Trimming pared 1 base from V and 1 base from J, leaving 7 bases between. This CDR3 is CASSLRSGTDTQYF. In DNA, the CDR3 is TGCGCCAGCAGCTTGCGGTCTGGCACAGATACGCAGTATTTT.

The chain uses TRBV5-5 and TRBJ1-4; no reliable D call. Germline loops: CDR1 SGHKS, CDR2 YYEKEE (reference sequence). The length of the CDR3 is 14 residues. With 3 bases removed from V and 8 bases from J, the gap between germline ends came to 14 bases. As DNA, the CDR3 is TGTGCCAGCAGCTATCAGAAGATAGGAGAAAAACTGTTTTTT. Translated, it gives CASSYQKIGEKLFF.

This clone turned up a few times. Germline and junction disagree at one end, which may indicate a read error. This rearrangement joins TRBV2 to TRBJ2-7; maybe TRBD2 (5 bases). Germline V lookup: CDR1 SNHLY, CDR2 FYNNEI. The CDR3 runs 14 residues. CDR3 DNA sequence: TGTGCCAGCAGTGAGTTAGCGTGCCTCTACGATCAGTACTTC. The encoded protein is CASSELACLYDQYF.

This clone has at least ten counts. The chain couples TRBV6-1 to TRBJ1-5, with D uncertain. Looked up from germline, CDR1 is MNHNS and CDR2 is SASEGT. Trimming shortened V by 6 bases and J by 1 base, and 7 bases separated the two germline ends. The length of the CDR3 is 13 residues. CDR3 coding DNA: TGTGCCAGCAGGTCTGGGAGCAATCAGCCCCAGCATTTT. This sequence encodes CASRSGSNQPQHF.

This clone has just a few counts. With a much larger clone just one base away, this may be a read error. Other DNA variants within this sample encode the same CDR3. The chain joins TRBV5-4 to TRBJ2-7, with 13 bases fitting TRBD2. Germline CDR1 SGHNT, CDR2 YYREEE (reference sequence). The CDR3 covers 13 residues. CDR3 protein: CASSWTSGGVQYF. CDR3 DNA: TGCGCCAGCAGTTGGACTAGCGGGGGTGTGCAGTACTTC.

This clone was seen at least ten times. The chain links TRBV5-4 to TRBJ1-3; the match to TRBD1 covers 7 bases. The CDR3 totals 16 residues. Unmatched junction bases numbered 7, after V lost 4 bases and J lost 0 bases. Germline CDR1 is SGHNT and CDR2 is YYREEE (reference sequence). The CDR3: CASSGQVSNSGNTIYF. CDR3 nucleotide sequence: TGTGCCAGCAGCGGACAGGTGTCTAACTCTGGAAACACCATATATTTT.

This clone has just a few counts. The chain joins TRBV5-6 to TRBJ2-7; 7 nucleotides agree with TRBD2. This CDR3 has 16 residues. Unmatched junction bases numbered 17, after V lost 1 base and J lost 10 bases. Germline assignment: CDR1 SGHDT and CDR2 YYEEEE. CDR3 loop: CASSLSGRGVAGDQYF. CDR3 in DNA: TGTGCCAGCAGCTTGTCCGGTCGAGGGGTAGCGGGCGATCAGTACTTC.

V and J are TRBV5-1 and TRBJ2-7; 8 bases are shared with TRBD1. With 3 bases clipped from V and 4 bases from J, the junction kept 9 bases outside the gene matches. Germline CDR1 SGHRS, CDR2 YFSETQ. The CDR3 is 15 residues long. CDR3 sequence (DNA): TGCGCCAGCAGCTATGGGACAGGCGATCCTTACGAGCAGTACTTC. Its protein is CASSYGTGDPYEQYF.

The chain is built from TRBV20-1 and TRBJ2-5, with D unresolved. Germline V lookup: CDR1 DFQATT, CDR2 SNEGSKA (reference sequence). The CDR3 loop spans 17 amino acids. Between the trimmed V and J ends, which lost 0 bases and 4 bases, there was a span of 21 bases. This CDR3 is CSARDLRGIEDGETQYF. CDR3 coding DNA: TGCAGTGCTAGAGATTTACGAGGTATAGAGGATGGAGAGACCCAGTACTTC.

This clone appeared a few times. This chain joins TRBV28 and TRBJ1-3; D unclear. The V and J ends lost 2 bases and 2 bases respectively, with 10 bases between them. Germline CDR1 and CDR2: MDHEN and SYDVKM. The CDR3 sequence is 15 residues long. The CDR3 reads CASSLEYVPGNTIYF. The CDR3 DNA is TGTGCCAGCAGTTTAGAGTACGTGCCTGGAAACACCATATATTTT.

The chain employs TRBV4-2 and TRBJ2-7; TRBD1 agrees at 8 bases. This CDR3 region has 14 residues. Looked up from germline, CDR1 is LGHNA and CDR2 is YNFKEQ. Losses at the gene ends were 6 bases for V and 3 bases for J; bases not matched to a gene: 7. Here the CDR3 DNA reads TGTGCCAGCAGTCGCGGACAGGGAGACTACGAGCAGTACTTC. This translates into CASSRGQGDYEQYF.

As for this clone: A read error may produce the germline difference seen at one junction end. The CDR3 protein is CASSLLSGTDTQYF. The CDR3 DNA follows: TGCGCCAGCAGCTTGCTGTCTGGCACAGATACGCAATATTTT. V usage is TRBV5-1 and J usage is TRBJ2-3; D is uncertain. The germline CDR1 and CDR2 sequences are SGHRS and YFSETQ. The CDR3 extends over 14 amino acids.

This clone was seen many times. This may stem from a read error, because a much larger clone lies one nucleotide away. The sample holds other DNA sequences that translate to the same CDR3. This rearrangement joins TRBV5-1 to TRBJ1-1; TRBD1 is a possible D gene (6 bases). The CDR3 loop spans 16 amino acids. Germline V gives CDR1 SGHRS, CDR2 YFSETQ. CDR3 coding DNA: TGTGCCAGCAGCCCCCTCAGTGTACAGGGACACACTGAAGCTTTCTTT. It codes for CASSPLSVQGHTEAFF. Together with reference TRBV5-1 and TRBJ1-1, the CDR3 gives the full variable domain: KAGVTQTPRYLIKTRGQQVTLSCSPISGHRSVSWYQQTPGQGLQFLFEYFSETQRNKGNFPGRFSGRQFSNSRSEMNVSTLELGDSALYLCASSPLSVQGHTEAFFGQGTRLTVV.

The chain has TRBV5-4 and TRBJ1-6; unclear D gene. V gave up 9 bases and J gave up 10 bases, with 23 bases separating them. Germline V gives CDR1 SGHNT, CDR2 YYREEE (reference sequence). This CDR3 has 15 amino acids. The CDR3 protein is CAIRLISQVCSPLHF. The CDR3 DNA is TGTGCCATCAGGCTAATCTCTCAAGTTTGCTCACCCCTCCACTTT.

The V and J genes are TRBV27 and TRBJ2-7; D call uncertain. Germline V gene data show CDR1 as MNHEY and CDR2 as SMNVEV (reference sequence). V shed 7 bases and J shed 2 bases, with 18 bases lying between them. This CDR3 comprises 15 residues. DNA for the CDR3: TGTGCCAGCAAGACCTCCGCCCAGCCCGCCTACGAGCAGTACTTC. It translates to CASKTSAQPAYEQYF.

The chain links TRBV6-1 to TRBJ2-5, with 9 bases that match TRBD1. Germline lookup yields CDR1 MNHNS and CDR2 SASEGT. The trim removed 7 bases at V and 1 base at J, leaving 7 bases unmatched. The CDR3 extends over 15 amino acids. CDR3 region: CASIPTGGCQETQYF. In DNA form, the CDR3 reads TGTGCCAGCATCCCCACAGGGGGCTGCCAAGAGACCCAGTACTTC.

Many counts were recorded for this clone. The gene calls are TRBV12-3 or TRBV12-4 and TRBJ2-1; D uncertain. V gave up 3 bases and J gave up 10 bases, with 7 bases separating them. This CDR3 has 11 residues. The CDR3 reads CASSFGREQFF. Here the CDR3 DNA reads TGTGCCAGCAGTTTTGGCAGGGAGCAGTTCTTC.

With regard to this clone: The junction departs from germline at one end; a sequencing error may be responsible. The rearrangement links TRBV4-1 to TRBJ2-7; 9 bases map to TRBD2. Germline V gives CDR1 MGHRA, CDR2 YSYEKL. The CDR3 is 13 amino acids. The DNA for the CDR3 is TGCGCCAGCAGCCGGACTAGCGTTTACGGGCAGTACTTC. Its protein is CASSRTSVYGQYF.

The CDR3 reads CASSLTQETQYF. The CDR3 region has the DNA TGTGCCAGCAGCTTGACACAAGAGACCCAGTACTTC. The rearrangement links TRBV7-2 to TRBJ2-5; no clear D gene. The V end was cut by 3 bases, the J end by 2 bases, with 4 bases between. The CDR3 is made up of 12 amino acids. Germline-derived CDR1 and CDR2 are SGHTA and FQGNSA.

This clone was detected ten times or more. The chain recombines TRBV11-2 with TRBJ2-3; TRBD2 matches 13 bases. The germline V gene has CDR1 SGHAT and CDR2 FQNNGV. The CDR3 runs 16 residues. V dropped 5 bases and J dropped 2; count of bases not matched to a gene: 4. The CDR3: CASSRLAGGNTDTQYF. The CDR3 DNA reads as TGTGCCAGCAGCCGACTAGCGGGGGGAAACACAGATACGCAGTATTTT. Variable domain in full (rest from reference TRBV11-2 and TRBJ2-3): EAGVAQSPRYKIIEKRQSVAFWCNPISGHATLYWYQQILGQGPKLLIQFQNNGVVDDSQLPKDRFSAERLKGVDSTLKIQPAKLEDSAVYLCASSRLAGGNTDTQYFGPGTRLTVL.

This clone showed up many times. The identical CDR3 is also encoded by other nucleotide sequences in the sample. The chain employs TRBV15 and TRBJ1-4; D is unclear. CDR1 and CDR2 from the germline V gene are LNHNV and YYDKDF (reference sequence). The V end was cut by 1 base, the J end by 8 bases, with 11 bases between. The CDR3 spans 14 residues. This CDR3 is CATSRVLGGEKLFF. CDR3 bases: TGTGCCACCAGCAGAGTGTTGGGAGGCGAAAAACTGTTTTTT. Drawing the rest from reference TRBV15 and TRBJ1-4, the complete variable domain is DAMVIQNPRYQVTQFGKPVTLSCSQTLNHNVMYWYQQKSSQAPKLLFHYYDKDFNNEADTPDNFQSRRPNTSFCFLDIRSPGLGDTAMYLCATSRVLGGEKLFFGSGTQLSVL.

This chain uses TRBV20-1 with TRBJ1-5, with D maybe TRBD1 (6 bases). Germline assignment: CDR1 DFQATT and CDR2 SNEGSKA (reference sequence). This CDR3 has 10 amino acids. Trimming shortened V by 5 bases and J by 11 bases, and 10 bases separated the two germline ends. CDR3 DNA: TGCAGTGCTTGGGAGGGGGCCCAGCATTTT. Encoded protein: CSAWEGAQHF.

This clone was counted at least ten times. J is TRBJ2-3 and V is TRBV4-2; no clear D gene. This CDR3 is 13 amino acids long. Germline V gene sequence: CDR1 LGHNA, CDR2 YNFKEQ. Trimming cost V 1 base and J 9 bases, with 11 bases left between them. Here the CDR3 DNA reads TGTGCCAGCAGCCAAGTCGGAGCTCCGACGCAGTATTTT. Its protein product is CASSQVGAPTQYF.